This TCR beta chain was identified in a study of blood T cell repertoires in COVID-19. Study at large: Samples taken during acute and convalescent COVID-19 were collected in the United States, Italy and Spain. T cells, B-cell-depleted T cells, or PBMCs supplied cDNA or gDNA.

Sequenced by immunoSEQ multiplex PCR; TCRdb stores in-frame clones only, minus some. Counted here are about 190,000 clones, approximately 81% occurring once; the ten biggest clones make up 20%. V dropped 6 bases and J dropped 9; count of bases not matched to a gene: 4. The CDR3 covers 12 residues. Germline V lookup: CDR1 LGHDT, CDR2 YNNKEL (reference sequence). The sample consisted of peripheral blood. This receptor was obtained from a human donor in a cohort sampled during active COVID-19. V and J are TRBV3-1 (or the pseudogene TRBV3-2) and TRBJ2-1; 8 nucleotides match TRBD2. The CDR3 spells CASSRTSSEQFF. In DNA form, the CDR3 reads TGTGCCAGCAGTCGGACTAGCAGTGAGCAGTTCTTC.